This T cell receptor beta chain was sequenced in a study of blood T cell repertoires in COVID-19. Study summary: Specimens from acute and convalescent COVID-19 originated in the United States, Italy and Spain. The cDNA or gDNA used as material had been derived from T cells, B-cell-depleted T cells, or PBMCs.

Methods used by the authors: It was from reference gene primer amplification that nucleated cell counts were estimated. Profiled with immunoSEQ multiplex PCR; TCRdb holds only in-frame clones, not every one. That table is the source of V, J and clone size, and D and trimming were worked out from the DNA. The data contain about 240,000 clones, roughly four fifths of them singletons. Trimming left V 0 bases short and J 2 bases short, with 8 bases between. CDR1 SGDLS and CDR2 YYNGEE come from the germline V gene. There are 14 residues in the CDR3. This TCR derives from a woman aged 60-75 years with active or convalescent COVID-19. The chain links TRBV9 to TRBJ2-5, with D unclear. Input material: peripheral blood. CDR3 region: CASSVGGAQETQYF. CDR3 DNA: TGTGCCAGCAGCGTAGGAGGCGCACAAGAGACCCAGTACTTC.